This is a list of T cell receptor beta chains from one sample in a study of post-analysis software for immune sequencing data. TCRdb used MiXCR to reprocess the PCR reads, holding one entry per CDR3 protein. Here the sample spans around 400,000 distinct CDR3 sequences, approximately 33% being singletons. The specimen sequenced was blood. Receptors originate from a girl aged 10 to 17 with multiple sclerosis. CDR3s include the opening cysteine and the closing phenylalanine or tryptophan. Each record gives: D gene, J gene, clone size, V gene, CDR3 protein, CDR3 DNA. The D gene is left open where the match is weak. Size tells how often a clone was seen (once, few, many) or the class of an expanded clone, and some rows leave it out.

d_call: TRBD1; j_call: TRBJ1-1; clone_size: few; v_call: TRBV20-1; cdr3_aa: CSAGQGADTEAFF; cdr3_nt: TGCAGTGCTGGGCAGGGGGCTGACACTGAAGCTTTCTTT
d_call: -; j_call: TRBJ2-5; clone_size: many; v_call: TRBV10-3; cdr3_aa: CAISEKGETQYF; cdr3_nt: TGTGCCATCAGTGAAAAGGGAGAGACCCAGTACTTC
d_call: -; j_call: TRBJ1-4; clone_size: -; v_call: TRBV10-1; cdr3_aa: CASSDQGQEKLFF; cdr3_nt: TGCGCCAGCAGTGACCAGGGGCAGGAAAAACTGTTTTTT
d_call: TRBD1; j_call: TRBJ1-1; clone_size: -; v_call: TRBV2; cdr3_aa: CASKTGTEAFF; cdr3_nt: TGTGCCAGCAAGACAGGGACTGAAGCTTTCTTT
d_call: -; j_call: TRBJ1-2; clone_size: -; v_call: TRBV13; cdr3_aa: CASSLAGLGGYTF; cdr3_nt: TGTGCCAGCAGCTTAGCTGGACTTGGCGGCTACACCTTC
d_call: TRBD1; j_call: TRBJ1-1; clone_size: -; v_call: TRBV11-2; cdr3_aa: CASSSRPGGPRTEAFF; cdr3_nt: TGTGCCAGCAGCTCCCGCCCAGGGGGCCCGAGGACTGAAGCTTTCTTT
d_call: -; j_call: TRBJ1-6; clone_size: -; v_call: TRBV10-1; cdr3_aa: CASSTGQYNSPLHF; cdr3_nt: TGCGCCAGCAGCACCGGACAGTATAATTCACCCCTCCACTTT
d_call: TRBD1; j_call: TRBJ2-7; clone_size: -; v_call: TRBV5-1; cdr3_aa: CASSFSTGGSEQYF; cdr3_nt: TGCGCCAGCAGCTTTTCGACAGGGGGATCCGAGCAGTACTTC
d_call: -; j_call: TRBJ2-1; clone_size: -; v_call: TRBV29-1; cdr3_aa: CSVEVIGDEQFF; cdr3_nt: TGCAGCGTTGAAGTAATAGGGGATGAGCAGTTCTTC
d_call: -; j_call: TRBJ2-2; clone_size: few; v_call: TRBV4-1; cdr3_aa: CASSEWGGLNTGELFF; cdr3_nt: TGCGCCAGCAGCGAGTGGGGCGGCTTGAACACCGGGGAGCTGTTTTTT
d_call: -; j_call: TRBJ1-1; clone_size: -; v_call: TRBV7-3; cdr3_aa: CASSLKGARVRAQGEAFF; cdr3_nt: TGTGCCAGCAGCTTAAAGGGTGCAAGGGTGCGGGCACAAGGTGAAGCTTTCTTT
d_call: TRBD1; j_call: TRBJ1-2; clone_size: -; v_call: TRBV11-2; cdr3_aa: CASSLKMTGGYGYTF; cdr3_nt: TGTGCCAGCAGCCTTAAGATGACAGGGGGGTATGGCTACACCTTC
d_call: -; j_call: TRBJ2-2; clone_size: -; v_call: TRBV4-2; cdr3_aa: CASSQDVLGGELFF; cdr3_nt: TGTGCCAGCAGCCAAGACGTTTTAGGCGGGGAGCTGTTTTTT
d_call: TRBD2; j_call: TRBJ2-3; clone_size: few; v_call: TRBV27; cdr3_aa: CASSLSSGAPADTQYF; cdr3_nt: TGTGCCAGCAGTTTGTCTAGCGGGGCCCCCGCAGATACGCAGTATTTT
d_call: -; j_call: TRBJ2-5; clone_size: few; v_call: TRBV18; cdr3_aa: CASSPPGWQIQETQYF; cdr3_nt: TGTGCCAGCTCACCACCGGGGTGGCAGATTCAAGAGACCCAGTACTTC
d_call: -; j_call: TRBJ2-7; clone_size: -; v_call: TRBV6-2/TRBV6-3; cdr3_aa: CASSFNLGSYEQYF; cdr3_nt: TGTGCCAGCAGTTTCAACCTGGGGTCCTACGAGCAGTACTTC
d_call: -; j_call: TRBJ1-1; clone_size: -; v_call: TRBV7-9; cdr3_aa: CASSPFGAGTEAFF; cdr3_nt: TGTGCCAGCAGCCCCTTTGGGGCGGGCACTGAAGCTTTCTTT
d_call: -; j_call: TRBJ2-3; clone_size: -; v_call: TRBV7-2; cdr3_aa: CASSLGAGRTDTQYF; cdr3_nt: TGTGCCAGCAGCTTAGGGGCGGGGAGGACAGATACGCAGTATTTT
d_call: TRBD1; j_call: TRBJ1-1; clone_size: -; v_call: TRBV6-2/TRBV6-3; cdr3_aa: CASSPDRGRLNTEAFF; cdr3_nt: TGTGCCAGCAGTCCTGACAGGGGCCGCCTCAACACTGAAGCTTTCTTT
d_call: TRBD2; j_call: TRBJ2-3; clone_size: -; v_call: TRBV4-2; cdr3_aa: CASSPYQGLGTDTQYF; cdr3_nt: TGTGCCAGCAGCCCCTATCAGGGACTAGGCACAGATACGCAGTATTTT
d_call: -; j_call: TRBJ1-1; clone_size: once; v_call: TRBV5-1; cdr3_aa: CASSLAGWGGDTEAFF; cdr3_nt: TGCGCCAGCAGCTTGGCCGGGTGGGGGGGCGACACTGAAGCTTTCTTT
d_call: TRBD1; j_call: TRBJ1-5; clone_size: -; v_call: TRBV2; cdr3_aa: CASSEALLSQGAHQPQHF; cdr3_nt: TGTGCCAGCAGTGAAGCGCTTCTATCACAGGGGGCCCATCAGCCCCAGCATTTT
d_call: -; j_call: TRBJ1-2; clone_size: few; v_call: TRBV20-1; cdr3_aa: CSARVEGSYGYTF; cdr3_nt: TGCAGTGCTAGAGTGGAGGGTTCCTATGGCTACACCTTC
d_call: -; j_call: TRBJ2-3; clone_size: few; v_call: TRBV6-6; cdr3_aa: CASSQPSLKDTQYF; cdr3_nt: TGTGCCAGCAGCCAACCAAGTCTTAAGGATACGCAGTATTTT
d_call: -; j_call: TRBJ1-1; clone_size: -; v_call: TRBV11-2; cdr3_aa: CASRLRSGDEDTEAFF; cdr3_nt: TGTGCCAGCAGGTTGAGGTCAGGGGACGAGGACACTGAAGCTTTCTTT
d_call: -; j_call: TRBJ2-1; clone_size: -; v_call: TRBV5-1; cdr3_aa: CASSFGDNEQFF; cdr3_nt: TGCGCCAGCAGCTTCGGGGACAATGAGCAGTTCTTC
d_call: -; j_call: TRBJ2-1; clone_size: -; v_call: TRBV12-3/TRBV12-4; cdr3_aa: CASSFEGPLSYNKQFF; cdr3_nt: TGTGCCAGCAGTTTTGAGGGTCCTCTTTCCTACAATAAGCAGTTCTTC
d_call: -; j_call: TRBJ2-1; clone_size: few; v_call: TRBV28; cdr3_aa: CASSLPERKQFF; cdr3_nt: TGTGCCAGCAGTTTACCGGAGAGGAAGCAGTTCTTC
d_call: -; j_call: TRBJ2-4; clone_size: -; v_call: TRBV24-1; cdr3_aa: CATSDSLTGQVLAKNIQYF; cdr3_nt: TGTGCCACCAGTGATTCCCTTACTGGGCAGGTTCTAGCCAAAAACATTCAGTACTTC
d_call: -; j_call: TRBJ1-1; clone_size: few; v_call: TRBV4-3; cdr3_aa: CASSEGAGGMNTEAFF; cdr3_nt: TGCGCCAGCAGCGAAGGGGCGGGAGGGATGAACACTGAAGCTTTCTTT
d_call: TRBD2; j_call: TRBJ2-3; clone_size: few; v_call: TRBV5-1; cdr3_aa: CASSWLELAADTQYF; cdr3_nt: TGCGCCAGCAGCTGGCTCGAACTAGCGGCAGATACGCAGTATTTT
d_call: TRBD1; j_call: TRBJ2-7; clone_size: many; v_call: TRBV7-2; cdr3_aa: CASSSGGQGLYEQYF; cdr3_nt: TGTGCCAGCAGCTCGGGGGGACAGGGGCTCTACGAGCAGTACTTC
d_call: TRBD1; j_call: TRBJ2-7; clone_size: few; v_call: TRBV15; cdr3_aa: CATNKGDSSYEQYF; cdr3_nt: TGTGCCACCAACAAGGGGGACAGCTCCTACGAGCAGTACTTC
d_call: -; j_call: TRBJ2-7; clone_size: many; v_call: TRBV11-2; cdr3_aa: CASSLKVPQELYYEQYF; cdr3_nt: TGTGCCAGCAGCTTAAAGGTCCCCCAGGAGCTCTACTACGAGCAGTACTTC
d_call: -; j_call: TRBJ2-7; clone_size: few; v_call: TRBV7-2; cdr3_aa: CASSPDPGDPFKQYF; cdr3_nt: TGTGCCAGCAGTCCAGACCCAGGGGACCCCTTCAAGCAGTACTTC
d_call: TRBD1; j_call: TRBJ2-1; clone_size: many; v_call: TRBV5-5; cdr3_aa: CASSWGQGNNEQFF; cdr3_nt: TGTGCCAGCAGCTGGGGACAGGGGAACAATGAGCAGTTCTTC
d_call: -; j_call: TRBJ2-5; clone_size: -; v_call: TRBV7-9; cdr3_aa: CASSSPEGDQETQYF; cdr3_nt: TGTGCCAGCAGCTCCCCTGAAGGGGACCAAGAGACCCAGTACTTC
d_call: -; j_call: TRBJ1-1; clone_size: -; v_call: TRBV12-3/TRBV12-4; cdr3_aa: CASSLSQVVNTEAFF; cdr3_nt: TGTGCCAGCAGTTTATCCCAAGTCGTCAACACTGAAGCTTTCTTT
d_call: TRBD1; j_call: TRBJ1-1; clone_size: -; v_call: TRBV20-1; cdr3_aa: CSARDLRGRTEAFF; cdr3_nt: TGCAGTGCTAGAGATTTGAGGGGGCGGACTGAAGCTTTCTTT
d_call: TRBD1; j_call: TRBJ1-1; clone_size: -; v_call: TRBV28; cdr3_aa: CASRVWRTGNTEAFF; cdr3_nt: TGTGCCAGCAGGGTATGGAGGACAGGGAACACTGAAGCTTTCTTT
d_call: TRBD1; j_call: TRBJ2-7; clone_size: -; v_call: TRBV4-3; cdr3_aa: CASSQDPDRGSYEQYF; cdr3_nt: TGCGCCAGCAGCCAAGATCCGGACAGGGGCTCCTACGAGCAGTACTTC
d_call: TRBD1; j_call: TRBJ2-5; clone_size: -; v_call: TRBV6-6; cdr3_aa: CASSPTGVGQTQYF; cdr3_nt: TGTGCCAGCAGTCCCACAGGGGTGGGACAGACCCAGTACTTC
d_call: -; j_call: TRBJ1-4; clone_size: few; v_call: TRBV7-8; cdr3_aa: CASSSRTSPTGEKLFF; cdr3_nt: TGTGCCAGCAGCTCCCGGACTTCCCCGACGGGTGAAAAACTGTTTTTT
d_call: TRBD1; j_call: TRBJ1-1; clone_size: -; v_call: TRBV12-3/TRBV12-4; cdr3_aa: CASSRQGSTEAFF; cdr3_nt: TGTGCCAGCAGTAGACAGGGTTCGACTGAAGCTTTCTTT
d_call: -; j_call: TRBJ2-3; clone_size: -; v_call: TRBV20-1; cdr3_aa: CSARRGARTDTQYF; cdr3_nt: TGCAGTGCTAGACGGGGGGCCCGCACAGATACGCAGTATTTT
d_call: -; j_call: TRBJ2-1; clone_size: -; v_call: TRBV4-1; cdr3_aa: CASSQDRGPLSNEQFF; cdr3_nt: TGCGCCAGCAGCCAAGATCGGGGGCCCCTTTCGAATGAGCAGTTCTTC
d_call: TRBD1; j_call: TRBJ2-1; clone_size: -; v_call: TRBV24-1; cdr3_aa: CATSESRDSSYNEQFF; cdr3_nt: TGTGCCACCAGTGAGAGCCGGGACAGCTCCTACAATGAGCAGTTCTTC
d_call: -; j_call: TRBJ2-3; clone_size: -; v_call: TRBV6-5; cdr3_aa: CASSGVIGDTQYF; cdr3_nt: TGTGCCAGCAGTGGGGTAATCGGGGATACGCAGTATTTT
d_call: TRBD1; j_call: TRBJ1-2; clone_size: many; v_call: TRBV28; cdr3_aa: CASRTYRGQGYTF; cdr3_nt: TGTGCCAGCAGAACCTACAGGGGGCAGGGCTACACCTTC